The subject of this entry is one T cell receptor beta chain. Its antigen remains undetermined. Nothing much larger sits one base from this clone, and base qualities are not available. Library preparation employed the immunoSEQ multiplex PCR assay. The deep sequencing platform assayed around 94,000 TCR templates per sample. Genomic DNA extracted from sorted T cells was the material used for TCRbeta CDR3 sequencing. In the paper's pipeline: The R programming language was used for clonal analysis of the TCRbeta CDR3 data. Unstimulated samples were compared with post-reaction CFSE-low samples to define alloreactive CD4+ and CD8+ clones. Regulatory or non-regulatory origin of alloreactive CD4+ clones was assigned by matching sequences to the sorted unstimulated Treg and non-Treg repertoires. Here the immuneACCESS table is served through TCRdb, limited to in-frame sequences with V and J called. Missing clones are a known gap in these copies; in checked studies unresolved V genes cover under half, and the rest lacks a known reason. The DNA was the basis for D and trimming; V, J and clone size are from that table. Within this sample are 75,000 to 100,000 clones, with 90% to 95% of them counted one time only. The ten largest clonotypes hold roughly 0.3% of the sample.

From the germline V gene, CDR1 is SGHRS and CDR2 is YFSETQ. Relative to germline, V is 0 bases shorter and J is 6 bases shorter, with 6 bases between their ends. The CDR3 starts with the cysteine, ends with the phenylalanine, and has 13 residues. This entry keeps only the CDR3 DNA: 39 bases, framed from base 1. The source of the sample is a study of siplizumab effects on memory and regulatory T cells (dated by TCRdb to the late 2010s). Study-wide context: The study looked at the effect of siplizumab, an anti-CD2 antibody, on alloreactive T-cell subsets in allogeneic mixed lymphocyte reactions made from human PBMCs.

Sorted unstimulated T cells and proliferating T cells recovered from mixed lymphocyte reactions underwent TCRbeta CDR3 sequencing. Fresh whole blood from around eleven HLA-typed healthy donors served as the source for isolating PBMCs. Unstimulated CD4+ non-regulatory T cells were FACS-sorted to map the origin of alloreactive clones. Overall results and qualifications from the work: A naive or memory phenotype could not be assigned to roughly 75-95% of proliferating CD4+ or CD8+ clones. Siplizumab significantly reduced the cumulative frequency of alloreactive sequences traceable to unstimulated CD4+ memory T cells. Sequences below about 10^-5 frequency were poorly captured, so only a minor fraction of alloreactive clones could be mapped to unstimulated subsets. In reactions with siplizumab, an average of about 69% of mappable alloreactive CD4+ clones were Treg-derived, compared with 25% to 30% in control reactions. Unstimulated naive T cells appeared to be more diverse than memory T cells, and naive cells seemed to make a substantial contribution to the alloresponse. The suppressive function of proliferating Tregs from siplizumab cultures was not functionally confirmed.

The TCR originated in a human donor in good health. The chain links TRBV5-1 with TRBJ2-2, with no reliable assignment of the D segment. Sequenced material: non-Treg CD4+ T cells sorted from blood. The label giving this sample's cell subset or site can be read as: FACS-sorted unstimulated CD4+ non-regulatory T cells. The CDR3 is CASSLDPPGELFF. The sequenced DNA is TGCGCCAGCAGCTTGGACCCCCCCGGGGAGCTGTTTTTT.